The entry that follows covers one T cell receptor beta chain sequence. The antigen remains unidentified. The repertoire was sequenced with immunoSEQ multiplex PCR; TCRdb's copy has only in-frame clones and lacks some. This table has tens of thousands of clones, roughly four fifths appearing once. The data derive from a study of OX40 agonist ivuxolimab in advanced cancers. Study-wide findings and caveats: Some patients without response likewise showed low normalized clonal expansion.

The CDR3 spans 13 residues. The germline V gene has CDR1 SGHVS and CDR2 FNYEAQ. The trim removed 3 bases at V and 10 bases at J, leaving 3 bases unmatched. The TCR sequence derives from an adult with an advanced solid tumor such as melanoma, head and neck, liver or kidney cancer. This chain connects TRBV7-6 to TRBJ1-4; the match to TRBD1 covers 9 bases. Sequenced material: CD4+ or CD8+ T cells sorted from blood, taken in a trial of the OX40 agonist ivuxolimab. CDR3 bases: TGTGCCAGCAGCTTGGGACAGGGAACAAAACTGTTTTTT. As protein: CASSLGQGTKLFF.